This paragraph reports one T cell receptor (beta chain). Original handling: Estimates of nucleated cell counts were drawn from the amplification of reference gene primers. Sequencing used immunoSEQ multiplex PCR; TCRdb keeps in-frame clones, though not all of them. D and trimming were read from the DNA, whereas the V and J calls and clone size are those reported in that table. The profile shows over 110,000 clones, around 86% of them singletons. CDR3 size: 15 residues. The germline gives CDR1 SNHLY, CDR2 FYNNEI. The junction had 10 bases not matched to a gene; V was cut back by 8 bases and J by 3 bases. The data were taken from a study of blood T cell repertoires in COVID-19. Overall study context: COVID-19 samples collected from the United States, Italy and Spain covered acute and convalescent phases. Sample material is recorded as cDNA or gDNA derived from T cells, B-cell-depleted T cells, or PBMCs.

This receptor was identified in a human donor in a cohort sampled during active COVID-19. Specimen: peripheral blood. V usage is TRBV2 and J usage is TRBJ1-2; 9 bases match TRBD1. This CDR3 is CASCLLGQGHYGYTF. As DNA, the CDR3 is TGTGCCAGCTGCTTACTTGGACAGGGGCACTATGGCTACACCTTC.